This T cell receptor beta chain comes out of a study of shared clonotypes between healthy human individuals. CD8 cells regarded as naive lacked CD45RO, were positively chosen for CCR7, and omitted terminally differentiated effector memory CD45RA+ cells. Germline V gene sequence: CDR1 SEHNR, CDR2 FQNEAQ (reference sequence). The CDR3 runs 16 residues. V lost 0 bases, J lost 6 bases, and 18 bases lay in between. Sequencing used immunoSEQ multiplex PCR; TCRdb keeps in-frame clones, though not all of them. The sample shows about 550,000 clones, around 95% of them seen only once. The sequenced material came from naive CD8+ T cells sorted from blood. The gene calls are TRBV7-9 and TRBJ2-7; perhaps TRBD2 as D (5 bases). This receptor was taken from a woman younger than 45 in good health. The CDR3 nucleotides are TGTGCCAGCAGCTTAGCACAAGGCGGACTCCCCTCCGAGCAGTACTTC. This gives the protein CASSLAQGGLPSEQYF.